Described below is a single TCR beta chain sequence and its context. Profiled with immunoSEQ multiplex PCR; TCRdb holds only in-frame clones, not every one. The table shows 150,000 or so clones, with 80% to 95% occurring only once. These data belong to a study of control samples from healthy donors and cancer patients. CDR1 and CDR2 (germline): GTSNPN, SVGIG (reference sequence). The CDR3 spans 14 residues. Trimming left V 0 bases short and J 0 bases short, with 6 bases between. The receptor was derived from a man aged 18-30 years in good health. V is TRBV30 and J is TRBJ2-1; D not certain. The material sequenced was blood. The CDR3 spells CAWSVTASYNEQFF. In DNA, the CDR3 is TGTGCCTGGAGTGTAACAGCCTCCTACAATGAGCAGTTCTTC. The complete variable domain, with remaining parts taken from reference TRBV30 and TRBJ2-1, reads SQTIHQWPATLVQPVGSPLSLECTVEGTSNPNLYWYRQAAGRGLQLLFYSVGIGQISSEVPQNLSASRPQDRQFILSSKKLLLSDSGFYLCAWSVTASYNEQFFGPGTRLTVL.